This entry lists 13 T cell receptor beta chains sequenced from one sample in a study of T cells in women clearing cervical HPV infection. Libraries were prepared by immunoSEQ multiplex PCR; TCRdb keeps only in-frame clonotypes and omits some of them. The listing records some 40,000 clones. Sequencing was carried out using blood buffy coat. Every receptor here comes from a woman between 18 and 70 years old with a cervical HPV16 infection that either progressed to CIN3+ or cleared (not recorded which).

Note on this clone: The read finishes 3 residues shy of the CDR3 end, and the germline J gene is used to complete it. V gene TRBV11-3 combines with J gene TRBJ2-1, with 7 positions matching TRBD2. The CDR3 runs 15 residues. Germline V gene sequence: CDR1 SGHNT, CDR2 YENEEA. The V segment lost 1 base and the J segment 0 bases; nucleotides outside the gene matches: 0. CDR3 residues: CASSLGGGSYNEQFF. The sequenced CDR3 bases are TGTGCCAGCAGCTTAGGGGGGGGCTCCTACAATGAG.

As concerns this clone: The sequenced fragment ends 3 residues before the CDR3 boundary, so the rest is inferred from the germline J gene. Other nucleotide sequences from this sample produce the same CDR3. The chain employs TRBV19 and TRBJ1-2; 7 bases are a match to TRBD1. Germline CDR1 reads LNHDA; CDR2 reads SQIVND (reference sequence). The CDR3 has 15 amino acids. Losses at the gene ends were 4 bases for V and 2 bases for J; bases not matched to a gene: 7. The sequenced CDR3 bases are TGTGCCAGTAGTACGAGACAGGGTGCCAACTATGGC. This gives the protein CASSTRQGANYG. The entire CDR3 protein is CASSTRQGANYGYTF. The full variable domain, in which reference TRBV19 and TRBJ1-2 provide the parts outside the CDR3, is DGGITQSPKYLFRKEGQNVTLSCEQNLNHDAMYWYRQDPGQGLRLIYYSQIVNDFQKGDIAEGYSVSREKKESFPLTVTSAQKNPTAFYLCASSTRQGANYGYTFGSGTRLTVV.

In regard to this clone: Read sequence stops 3 residues before the CDR3 end, and the germline J gene provides the missing end. V and J are TRBV28 and TRBJ2-7; TRBD2 matches at 8 bases. J was trimmed by 2 bases and V by 6 bases; bases with no gene match: 6. The germline V gene has CDR1 MDHEN and CDR2 SYDVKM. The CDR3 loop spans 14 amino acids. CDR3 residues: CASSEPGLAYEQYF. Incomplete CDR3 DNA: TGTGCCAGCAGCGAGCCGGGACTAGCCTACGAG.

For this clone: The read finishes 3 residues shy of the CDR3 end, and the germline J gene is used to complete it. The chain uses TRBV5-6 and TRBJ2-2, with D perhaps TRBD2 (5 bases). The CDR3 consists of 15 residues. Germline CDR1 reads SGHDT; CDR2 reads YYEEEE. The sequenced part of the CDR3 DNA is TGTGCCAGCAGCTTGGGTGGGCGCGCCGGGGAAAAG. This sequence encodes CASSLGGRAGEK. The whole CDR3 reads CASSLGGRAGEKLFF.

Points on this clone: The sequence runs out 3 residues before the end of the CDR3; the remainder is reconstructed from the germline J gene. V gene TRBV7-3 combines with J gene TRBJ2-7, with 7 bases identical to TRBD2. CDR3 length: 13 amino acids. J lost 4 bases, V lost 2 bases, and 2 bases had no gene match. CDR1 and CDR2 from the germline V gene are SGHTA and FQGTGA. Partial CDR3 DNA: TGTGCCAGCAGCTTAGGGGGGGAGTACGAG. Encoded protein: CASSLGGEYE. In full, the CDR3 is CASSLGGEYEQYF.

To note about this clone: The CDR3 end is not reached by the read, which stops 3 residues before it; the germline J gene fills it in. V gene TRBV5-5 combines with J gene TRBJ2-7; D remains unclear. Trimming took 1 base from V and 2 from J, leaving 13 bases between them. CDR1 is SGHKS, CDR2 YYEKEE, per germline (reference sequence). CDR3 size: 15 residues. The covered CDR3 bases are TGTGCCAGCAGCTTGTATCGTGGCAGTACCTACGAG. The encoded protein is CASSLYRGSTYE. The CDR3 reads in full as CASSLYRGSTYEQYF.

Note on this clone: The read gets to within 3 residues of the CDR3 end, and the germline J gene fills in the rest. The chain joins TRBV30 to TRBJ2-3; no clear D gene. Germline CDR1 is GTSNPN and CDR2 is SVGIG (reference sequence). This CDR3 has 14 amino acids. CDR3 region: CAWSVGYSNQPQYF. The DNA read from the CDR3 is TGTGCCTGGAGTGTAGGCTATAGCAATCAGCCG.

Comment on this clone: The read comes to an end 3 residues before the CDR3 does, leaving the germline J gene to fill in the end. This chain joins TRBV5-1 and TRBJ1-5; D possibly corresponds to TRBD1 (5 bases). The V end was cut by 0 bases, the J end by 3 bases, with 10 bases between. CDR3 length equals 15 residues. Germline V gives CDR1 SGHRS, CDR2 YFSETQ. The part of the CDR3 DNA that was read is TGCGCCAGCAGCTTGGATGCAGGGCCCAATCAGCCC. Encoded protein: CASSLDAGPNQP. The full-length CDR3 reads as CASSLDAGPNQPQHF.

Of note for this clone: The CDR3 is cut off 3 residues early in the read; its end comes from the germline J gene. The chain carries TRBV19 and TRBJ1-2; TRBD1 matches at 8 bases. With V trimmed by 7 bases and J by 7 bases, 8 bases remained unmatched. The CDR3 runs to 13 residues. CDR1 and CDR2 from the germline V gene are LNHDA and SQIVND (reference sequence). The CDR3 bases that were read are TGTGCCAGTACGATCACAGGGGGGATTGGC. It is translated as CASTITGGIG. The CDR3, in full, reads CASTITGGIGYTF.

Regarding this clone: The sequence runs out 3 residues before the end of the CDR3; the remainder is reconstructed from the germline J gene. V usage is TRBV2 and J usage is TRBJ2-2, with D perhaps TRBD2 (6 bases). This CDR3 is built from 13 residues. CDR1 SNHLY and CDR2 FYNNEI come from the germline V gene. The CDR3 loop reads CASCWGEDEKLFF. The DNA read from the CDR3 is TGTGCCAGCTGTTGGGGGGAGGACGAAAAG.

As to this clone: The missing CDR3 end, 3 residues past where the read stops, is filled in from the germline J gene. The chain couples TRBV5-1 to TRBJ2-4; TRBD1 aligns across 8 bases. Germline V gives CDR1 SGHRS, CDR2 YFSETQ. The CDR3 runs to 11 residues. CDR3: CASGTGETQYF. The sequenced CDR3 bases are TGCGCCAGCGGGACAGGAGAGACT.

A note on this clone: Read sequence stops 3 residues before the CDR3 end, and the germline J gene provides the missing end. Additional DNA sequences in this sample encode the identical CDR3. The chain recombines TRBV19 with TRBJ1-5; D gene ambiguous. CDR1 and CDR2 from the germline V gene are LNHDA and SQIVND (reference sequence). CDR3 length: 14 residues. Trimming removed 9 bases at V and 1 base at J, with 13 bases between. CDR3 loop: CASSWLSSNQPQHF. The part of the CDR3 DNA that was read is TGTGCCAGCTCTTGGCTGTCGAGCAATCAGCCC.

Points on this clone: Compared with germline, one end of the junction differs, possibly owing to a read error. The read ends 3 residues shy of where the CDR3 ends; the end is completed using the germline J gene. The rearrangement links TRBV4-2 to TRBJ2-7; D not certain. The germline CDR1 and CDR2 sequences are LGHNA and YNFKEQ. The CDR3 covers 13 residues. The sequenced part of the CDR3 DNA is TGCGCCAGCAGCCAAGATTCGGCCTACGAG. It translates to CASSQDSAYE. The whole CDR3 sequence reads CASSQDSAYEQYF.